This TCR beta chain came from a study of Graves' ophthalmopathy and Graves' hyperthyroidism. Whole-study findings and limits: Blood samples also showed most expanded thyroid clonotypes exceeding 0.001 frequency.

This clonotype was found many times. Its target is unknown. RNA transcripts were the source from which TCR beta CDR3 regions were amplified. Scientists carried out first-round RT-PCR using HTBI primers and then a second-round multiplex PCR. One entry per CDR3 protein, called by TCRdb with MiXCR from the multiplex PCR reads. The data show 600,000 to 650,000 distinct CDR3 sequences, approximately 22% seen once. Researchers classed hyperthyroidism as stable given no ophthalmopathy within 18 months of follow-up. In this cohort, patients with other autoimmune diseases, uncontrolled infections, pregnancy or lactation were excluded. Germline CDR1 and CDR2: DFQATT and SNEGSKA (reference sequence). This CDR3 is built from 14 residues. V shed 6 bases and J shed 0 bases, with 14 bases lying between them.

The chain employs TRBV20-1 and TRBJ1-2, with a possible D match to TRBD1 (5 bases). The receptor was derived from a woman aged 18-29 years with stable Graves' hyperthyroidism. Some clones in this sample may be carry-over from other donors' samples. Sequenced sample: peripheral blood. The CDR3 DNA sequence: TGCAGTGCCAGCGGGACCGGTGCTAACTATGGCTACACCTTC. The encoded protein is CSASGTGANYGYTF.